This TCR beta chain was captured in a study of T cells in narcolepsy. TCRdb's copy holds only in-frame clones and misses some; the assay was immunoSEQ multiplex PCR. The sample includes about 41,000 clones, approximately 88% of them seen just once. The sample taken for sequencing was CD45RA- memory CD4+ T cells from PBMCs. The receptor's source is a human donor with narcolepsy.

CDR3 in DNA: TGTGCCAGCTCCTTGACAGGATGGTGGACTGAAGCTTTCTTT. Translating gives CASSLTGWWTEAFF. The genes are TRBV6-5 and TRBJ1-1, with D maybe TRBD1 (6 bases). Trimming took off 8 bases at V and 5 bases at J, with 18 bases between the two ends. Per germline, CDR1 MNHEY and CDR2 SVGAGI. This CDR3 contains 14 residues.